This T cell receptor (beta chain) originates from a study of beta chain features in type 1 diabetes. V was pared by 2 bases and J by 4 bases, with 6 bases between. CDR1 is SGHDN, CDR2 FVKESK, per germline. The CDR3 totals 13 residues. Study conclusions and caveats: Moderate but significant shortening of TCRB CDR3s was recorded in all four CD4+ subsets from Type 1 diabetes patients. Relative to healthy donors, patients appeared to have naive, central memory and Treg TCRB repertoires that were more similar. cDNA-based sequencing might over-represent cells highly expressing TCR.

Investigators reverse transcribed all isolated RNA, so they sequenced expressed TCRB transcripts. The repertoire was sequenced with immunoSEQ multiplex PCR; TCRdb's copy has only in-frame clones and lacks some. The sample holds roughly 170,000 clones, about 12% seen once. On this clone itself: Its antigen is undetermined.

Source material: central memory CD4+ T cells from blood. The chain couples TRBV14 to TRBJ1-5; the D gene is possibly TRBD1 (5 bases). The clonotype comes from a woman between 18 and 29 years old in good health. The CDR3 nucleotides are TGTGCCAGCAGCCAAACAGGAAATCAGCCCCAGCATTTT. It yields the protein CASSQTGNQPQHF.